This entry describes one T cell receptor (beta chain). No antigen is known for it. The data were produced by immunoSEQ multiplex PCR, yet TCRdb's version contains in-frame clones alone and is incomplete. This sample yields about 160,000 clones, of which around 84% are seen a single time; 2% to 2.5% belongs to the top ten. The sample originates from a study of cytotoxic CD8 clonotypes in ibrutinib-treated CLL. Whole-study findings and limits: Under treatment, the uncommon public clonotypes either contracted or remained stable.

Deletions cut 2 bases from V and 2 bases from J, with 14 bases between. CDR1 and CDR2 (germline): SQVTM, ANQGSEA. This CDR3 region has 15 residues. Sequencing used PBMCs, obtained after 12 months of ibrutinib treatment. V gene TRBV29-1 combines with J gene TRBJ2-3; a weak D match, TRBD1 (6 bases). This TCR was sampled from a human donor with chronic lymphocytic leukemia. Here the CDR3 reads CSVEKWTENTDTQYF. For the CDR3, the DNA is TGCAGCGTTGAAAAATGGACAGAAAACACAGATACGCAGTATTTT.